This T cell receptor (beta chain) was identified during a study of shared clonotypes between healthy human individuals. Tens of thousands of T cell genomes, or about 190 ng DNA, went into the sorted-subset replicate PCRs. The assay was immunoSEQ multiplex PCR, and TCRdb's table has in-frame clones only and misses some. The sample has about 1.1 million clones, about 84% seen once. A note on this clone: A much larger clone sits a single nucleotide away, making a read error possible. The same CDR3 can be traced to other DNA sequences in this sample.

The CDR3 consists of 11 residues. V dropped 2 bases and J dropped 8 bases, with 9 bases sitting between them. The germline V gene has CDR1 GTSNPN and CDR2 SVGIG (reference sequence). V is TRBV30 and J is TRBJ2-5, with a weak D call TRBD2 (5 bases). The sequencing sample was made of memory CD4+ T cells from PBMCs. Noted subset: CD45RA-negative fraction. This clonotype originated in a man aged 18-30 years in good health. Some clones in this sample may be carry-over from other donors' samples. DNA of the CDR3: TGTGCCTGGAGTCTGGGAGAAACCCAGTACTTC. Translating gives CAWSLGETQYF.